This T cell receptor (beta chain) was recovered during a study of T cell repertoires in cytomegalovirus infection. The CDR3 contains 13 residues. Trimming cost V 5 bases and J 6 bases, with 14 bases left between them. Germline CDR1 and CDR2: SGHTA and FQGNSA. This clonotype was detected ten times or more. TCRdb used MiXCR to reprocess the reads, holding one entry per CDR3 protein. The sample includes around 120,000 distinct CDR3 sequences, roughly 9% of them seen just once. The sequenced material came from PBMCs. The chain recombines TRBV7-2 with TRBJ2-7; D is ambiguous. The receptor was isolated from a human donor in good health (CMV status not recorded). Some clones in this sample may be carry-over from other donors' samples. CDR3 in DNA: TGTGCCAGCAGCCCTGACGTAGGTGGCGAGCAGTACTTC. Its protein is CASSPDVGGEQYF.